Described below is a single T cell receptor (beta chain) sequence and its context. The V gene's germline CDR1 is SGHTA and CDR2 FQGNSA. This CDR3 has 15 amino acids. From its re-call of the 5' RACE reads, TCRdb lists each CDR3 protein once, without DNA. The repertoire table contains about 540,000 distinct CDR3 sequences. The entry originates in a study of T cells expressing NK-cell markers. This chain uses TRBV7-2 with TRBJ1-1; lacking DNA, the TRBD1 call made by TCRdb goes unchecked. The sequencing sample was made of blood T cells: a sorted CD56 or NKG2C T cell subset, CD4+ or CD8+ T cells, or bulk PBMC T cells (not recorded which). The clonotype was recovered from a man between 18 and 35 years old in good health. CDR3 residues: CASSLEGQVMTEAFF.